A selection of T cell receptor beta chains follows, all from one sample in a study of T cells in Graves' hyperthyroidism and ophthalmopathy. From the multiplex PCR reads, TCRdb called clonotypes with MiXCR, one entry per CDR3 protein. This table has 490,000 or so distinct CDR3 sequences, 46% appearing once. Specimen: peripheral blood or thyroid tissue (not recorded which). The receptors were sampled from an adult woman with Graves' disease, either hyperthyroidism or ophthalmopathy (not recorded which). The conserved cysteine and the conserved F or W are not part of the CDR3 here. D genes are given only for firm matches.

d_gene	j_gene	v_gene	CDR3aa
.	TRBJ2-5	TRBV7-3	ASSGSGTNQETQY
.	TRBJ1-4	TRBV25-1	ASSENMNRDEKLF
.	TRBJ1-5	TRBV12-3/TRBV12-4	ASSFGSNQPQH
.	TRBJ1-2	TRBV5-4	ASSLREGPNYGYT
.	TRBJ1-5	TRBV20-1	SARTRGGWDQPQH
.	TRBJ1-1	TRBV4-1	ASSQYVRVADTEAF
TRBD2	TRBJ2-7	TRBV29-1	SAGGGYDEQY
TRBD1	TRBJ1-4	TRBV7-9	ASSIGTGFQEKLF
.	TRBJ2-7	TRBV7-2	ASSRPGPYEQY
.	TRBJ1-6	TRBV2	AIGRGFDNSPLH
TRBD2	TRBJ2-7	TRBV27	ASSLRREHYEQY
TRBD1	TRBJ1-1	TRBV19	ASKDRFYTEAF
TRBD2	.	TRBV7-2	ASSRAGSGETQY
TRBD2	TRBJ2-3	TRBV7-8	ASSRTSGRIDTQY
.	TRBJ2-7	TRBV7-2	ASSLGERGEQY
.	TRBJ1-2	TRBV19	ASSVTGDGYYGYT
.	TRBJ2-2	TRBV2	ASSEVGANTGELF
TRBD2	TRBJ2-5	TRBV7-7	ASSLVSGAQETQY
.	TRBJ2-7	TRBV29-1	SVLRDTSSYEQY
.	TRBJ2-5	TRBV6-5	ASSYTTGQNQETQY
.	TRBJ2-3	TRBV29-1	RDSASTDTQY
TRBD1	TRBJ2-7	TRBV19	ASSPKPRTGSYEQY
.	TRBJ2-7	TRBV2	ASSPGEIYEQY
.	TRBJ2-5	TRBV11-2	ASSPHHLEEETQY
.	TRBJ1-2	TRBV12-3/TRBV12-4	AGSWGGASNYGYT
TRBD1	TRBJ2-2	TRBV7-9	ASRESWWSGTGNTGELF
.	TRBJ1-1	TRBV29-1	SVDGRPGVNTEAF
.	TRBJ2-5	TRBV7-8	ASSLAINQPQY
TRBD1	TRBJ1-2	TRBV19	ASNPPGQGVSGYT
TRBD2	TRBJ2-5	TRBV29-1	SVAMVAGAGETQY
.	TRBJ1-1	TRBV2	ASTGFGDEAF
TRBD1	TRBJ1-1	TRBV10-3	ATTGSGTEAF
TRBD2	TRBJ2-5	TRBV7-6	ASSPLAGGTETQY
.	TRBJ1-2	TRBV2	ASSTGLAGGPNYGYT
.	TRBJ2-5	TRBV5-1	ASSPDLGASGGQETQY
.	TRBJ2-7	TRBV20-1	SAWADEKSSYEQY
TRBD1	TRBJ2-7	TRBV11-2	ASSLDYRGRYEQY
.	TRBJ2-7	TRBV14	ASSRAGQGEQY
TRBD1	TRBJ2-5	TRBV10-3	AISDDRGLGNQPQY
TRBD1	TRBJ2-5	TRBV6-6	VSSYATGGETQY
.	TRBJ1-5	TRBV24-1	ASSPTAAIHLRPQH
.	TRBJ1-1	TRBV29-1	SVVRTPSPNTEAF
TRBD2	TRBJ2-2	TRBV28	ASTISGKVLF
TRBD1	TRBJ2-5	TRBV7-6	ASSPAGTGGYQETQY
TRBD1	TRBJ2-5	TRBV20-1	SARTGGAETQY
.	TRBJ1-1	TRBV2	ASCPGGDFNTEAF
.	TRBJ2-6	TRBV7-2	ASSLEGLDRSGANVLT
.	TRBJ2-5	TRBV7-9	ASSLLRGRETQY